This T cell receptor beta chain was observed in a study of OX40 agonist ivuxolimab in advanced cancers. Study-level information: The treatment was a fully human IgG2 OX40 agonist, ivuxolimab. The eligibility criteria allowed prior anti-PD-1, anti-PD-L1 or anti-CTLA-4 therapy, and 30% to 40% had some. Regarding the study as a whole: Which antigen the expanded peripheral T cells recognized is unknown. More expanded clones were found, on average, in CD8+ than in CD4+ T cells.

A note on this clone: Its antigen is still unknown.

The method was immunoSEQ multiplex PCR; TCRdb's version includes in-frame clones alone and lacks a portion of them. This sample has tens of thousands of clones, with around 86% found just once. Germline lookup yields CDR1 PRHDT and CDR2 FYEKMQ (reference sequence). This CDR3 region has 16 residues. V lost 6 bases, J lost 7 bases, and 10 bases stayed unmatched. Source: CD4+ or CD8+ T cells sorted from blood, taken in a trial of the OX40 agonist ivuxolimab. The clonotype comes from an adult with an advanced solid tumor such as melanoma, head and neck, liver or kidney cancer. The J gene is TRBJ2-1, the V gene TRBV13; 12 bases agree with TRBD2. The CDR3 sequence: CASSLNLAGGRNEQFF. The CDR3 nucleotides are TGTGCCAGCAGTTTGAACCTAGCGGGGGGGAGGAATGAGCAGTTCTTC.